Presented here are 7 T cell receptor beta chains from one specimen sequenced in a study of OX40 agonist ivuxolimab in advanced cancers. TCRdb's table, derived via immunoSEQ multiplex PCR, lists solely in-frame clones and lacks some. The sample carries about 50,000 clones, approximately 83% recorded once. The material sequenced was CD4+ or CD8+ T cells sorted from blood, taken in a trial of the OX40 agonist ivuxolimab. The receptor set was obtained from an adult with an advanced solid tumor such as melanoma, head and neck, liver or kidney cancer.

V and J are TRBV9 and TRBJ1-2; D is ambiguous. The V gene's germline CDR1 is SGDLS and CDR2 YYNGEE. V was trimmed by 1 base and J by 4 bases, leaving 8 bases between them. The CDR3 is made up of 13 amino acids. The CDR3 reads CASSVRSLYGYTF. Written as DNA, the CDR3 is TGTGCCAGCAGCGTAAGGTCCCTCTATGGCTACACCTTC.

This clone was counted between two and nine times. The chain employs TRBV29-1 and TRBJ1-1; D unclear. This CDR3 has 13 residues. V lost 3 bases, J lost 5 bases, and 13 bases lay in between. Germline V gene data show CDR1 as SQVTM and CDR2 as ANQGSEA. The DNA of the CDR3 is TGCAGCGTTGATTCTGGGGTTGCGACTGAAGCTTTCTTT. This encodes CSVDSGVATEAFF.

The chain recombines TRBV30 with TRBJ1-2; D is perhaps TRBD1 (6 bases). Trimming took 6 bases from V and 1 from J, leaving 9 bases between them. Germline V CDR1 and CDR2: GTSNPN, SVGIG (reference sequence). The CDR3 extends over 12 amino acids. The CDR3 region is CACRGGNYGYTF. Here the CDR3 DNA reads TGTGCCTGTCGAGGGGGTAACTATGGCTACACCTTC.

The chain joins TRBV2 to TRBJ1-1, with D tentatively TRBD1 (5 bases). The germline V gene encodes CDR1 SNHLY and CDR2 FYNNEI. V was trimmed by 2 bases and J by 1 base, leaving 8 bases between them. The CDR3 contains 14 residues. The CDR3 nucleotides are TGTGCCAGCAGTGAAAGACAGAGGAACACTGAAGCTTTCTTT. It specifies CASSERQRNTEAFF.

This sequence joins TRBV7-6 and TRBJ1-6; unclear D gene. This CDR3 has 12 amino acids. Trimming left V 4 bases short and J 9 bases short, with 7 bases between. The V gene's germline CDR1 is SGHVS and CDR2 FNYEAQ. CDR3 residues: CASSSPGSPLHF. CDR3 DNA: TGTGCCAGCAGCTCCCCGGGTTCACCCCTCCACTTT.

The chain couples TRBV5-5 to TRBJ1-2; D is undetermined. Deletions cut 0 bases from V and 6 bases from J, with 6 bases between. Germline loops: CDR1 SGHKS, CDR2 YYEKEE (reference sequence). This CDR3 comprises 12 residues. The CDR3 spells CASSLVLNGYTF. The CDR3 region has the DNA TGTGCCAGCAGCTTGGTGTTGAATGGCTACACCTTC.

The J gene is TRBJ2-7, the V gene TRBV5-1; 8 positions match TRBD2. Germline loops: CDR1 SGHRS, CDR2 YFSETQ. The CDR3 has 15 amino acids. Trimming removed 0 bases from V and 2 bases from J; junction bases left unmatched: 4. Here the CDR3 DNA reads TGCGCCAGCAGCTTGGGAGGCGGGGGGCCCTACGAGCAGTACTTC. The encoded protein is CASSLGGGGPYEQYF.